This passage covers 10 T cell receptor beta chains from one sample sequenced in a study of cytomegalovirus exposure and HLA in healthy donors. PCR used 60 Vbeta primers and 13 Jbeta primers. Here immunoSEQ multiplex PCR was the method, and the copy in TCRdb shows in-frame clones only, minus some. The table records around 210,000 clones, around 83% of them present only once. Sample: PBMCs. The receptors here all came from a girl aged 2-10 years in good health and CMV-seronegative.

In this sample, this clone turned up once. V and J are TRBV4-1 and TRBJ2-1, with 8 bases fitting TRBD1. The CDR3 has 16 amino acids. The germline CDR1 and CDR2 sequences are MGHRA and YSYEKL. J was trimmed by 10 bases and V by 1 base; bases with no gene match: 12. CDR3 DNA: TGCGCCAGCAGCCAAGTACTCCAGGGGGCGCGACGGGAGCAGTTCTTC. Encoded protein: CASSQVLQGARREQFF.

V usage is TRBV7-9 and J usage is TRBJ2-7; TRBD1 agrees at 10 bases. CDR1 SEHNR and CDR2 FQNEAQ come from the germline V gene (reference sequence). This CDR3 has 14 amino acids. With 5 bases clipped from V and 6 bases from J, the junction kept 7 bases outside the gene matches. The CDR3 coding sequence is TGTGCCAGCAGCAGCCGGGACAGGGGAACCGAGCAGTACTTC. It encodes CASSSRDRGTEQYF.

This sequence joins TRBV10-3 and TRBJ2-1; 15 nucleotides match TRBD2. Per the germline V gene, CDR1 is ENHRY and CDR2 is SYGVKD. J gave up 6 bases and V 5 bases, and 2 bases lay outside the gene matches. The CDR3 consists of 15 residues. CDR3 sequence (DNA): TGTGCCATCAGTCGGGGACTAGCGGGGGGCAATGAGCAGTTCTTC. It specifies CAISRGLAGGNEQFF.

V is TRBV19 and J is TRBJ2-3; 12 bases are shared with TRBD1. The V gene end was trimmed by 7 bases and the J gene end by 3 bases; junction bases not matched to a gene: 17. The CDR3 is 19 amino acids. Germline V gene sequence: CDR1 LNHDA, CDR2 SQIVND (reference sequence). CDR3 sequence: CASTSIPGTGGYRTDTQYF. Written as DNA, the CDR3 is TGTGCCAGTACCTCAATCCCCGGGACAGGGGGCTATCGGACAGATACGCAGTATTTT.

The V and J genes are TRBV5-1 and TRBJ2-1, with 8 bases aligning to TRBD2. With V trimmed by 4 bases and J by 2 bases, 2 bases remained unmatched. The CDR3 runs 14 residues. From germline, CDR1 is SGHRS and CDR2 YFSETQ. The CDR3 DNA is TGCGCCAGCAGCCACGGGGGGGCCTACAATGAGCAGTTCTTC. Protein sequence: CASSHGGAYNEQFF.

The rearrangement uses TRBV6-1 and TRBJ2-6, with D maybe TRBD1 (5 bases). This CDR3 is built from 18 residues. Between the trimmed V and J ends, which lost 4 bases and 1 base, there was a span of 17 bases. Per the germline V gene, CDR1 is MNHNS and CDR2 is SASEGT. CDR3 protein: CASSAAAGWNSGANVLTF. The CDR3 DNA follows: TGTGCCAGCAGTGCCGCGGCAGGGTGGAATTCTGGGGCCAACGTCCTGACTTTC.

This chain links TRBV6-6 with TRBJ2-7, with no clear D. Trimming took off 6 bases at V and 2 bases at J, with 8 bases between the two ends. This CDR3 has 12 amino acids. Germline V gene data show CDR1 as MNHNY and CDR2 as SVGAGI (reference sequence). This chain's CDR3 is CASSSNTYEQYF. The CDR3 DNA follows: TGTGCCAGCAGCAGTAATACCTACGAGCAGTACTTC.

This clone is a singleton in its sample. The chain has TRBV5-1 and TRBJ1-1; 7 bases match TRBD1. From germline, CDR1 is SGHRS and CDR2 YFSETQ. CDR3 length: 14 amino acids. J lost 13 bases, V lost 6 bases, and 18 bases had no gene match. In nucleotides, the CDR3 is TGCGCCAGCAACAGTGACCCACAGGGGTTTTCGCTTTTCTTT. Amino acids: CASNSDPQGFSLFF.

This chain connects TRBV30 to TRBJ1-6; the D gene is possibly TRBD1 (5 bases). V lost 3 bases to trimming and J lost 13 bases, with 13 bases between them. The germline V gene has CDR1 GTSNPN and CDR2 SVGIG (reference sequence). The CDR3 consists of 12 residues. CDR3 DNA: TGTGCCTGGAGACAGGCGCCGAGTCCCCTCCACTTT. It codes for CAWRQAPSPLHF.

This rearrangement joins TRBV18 to TRBJ2-2, with 8 bases lining up with TRBD2. Unmatched junction bases numbered 6, after V lost 8 bases and J lost 1 base. Germline CDR1 KGHSH, CDR2 LQKENI. This CDR3 is 15 amino acids long. As DNA, the CDR3 is TGTGCCAGCCGAGTACTAGCGGAGAACACCGGGGAGCTGTTTTTT. Its translation is CASRVLAENTGELFF. Drawing the rest from reference TRBV18 and TRBJ2-2, the complete variable domain is NAGVMQNPRHLVRRRGQEARLRCSPMKGHSHVYWYRQLPEEGLKFMVYLQKENIIDESGMPKERFSAEFPKEGPSILRIQQVVRGDSAAYFCASRVLAENTGELFFGEGSRLTVL.